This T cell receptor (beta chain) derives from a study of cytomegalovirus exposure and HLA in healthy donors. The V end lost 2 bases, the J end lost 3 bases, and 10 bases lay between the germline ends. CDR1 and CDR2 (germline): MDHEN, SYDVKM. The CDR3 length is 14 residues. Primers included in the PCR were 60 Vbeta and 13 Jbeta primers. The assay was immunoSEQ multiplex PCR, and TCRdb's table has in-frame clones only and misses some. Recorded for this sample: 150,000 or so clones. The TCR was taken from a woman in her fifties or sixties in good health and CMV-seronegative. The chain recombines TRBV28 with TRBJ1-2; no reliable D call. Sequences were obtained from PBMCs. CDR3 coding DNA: TGTGCCAGCAGTTTAGTATCGGGTGACTATGGCTACACCTTC. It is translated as CASSLVSGDYGYTF.